The entry that follows covers one T cell receptor beta chain sequence. The germline CDR1 and CDR2 sequences are SNHLY and FYNNEI. The V end was cut by 2 bases, the J end by 10 bases, with 18 bases between. The CDR3 contains 15 residues. The data originate from a study of blood T cell repertoires in COVID-19. Study-wide context: Symptom resolution, clearance, or two negative PCRs marked the recovered donors of Cohort 3.

Here immunoSEQ multiplex PCR was the method, and the copy in TCRdb shows in-frame clones only, minus some. Of about 400,000 clones in the sample, around 87% were seen once. The sequenced sample consisted of PBMCs or T cells enriched from blood (not recorded which). This TCR was recovered from a man aged 35 to 55 in a cohort exposed to, infected with or recovered from COVID-19 (not recorded which). The genes are TRBV2 and TRBJ2-1, with TRBD2 as a possible D gene (6 bases). CDR3 loop: CASSERVGGSREQFF. The CDR3 coding sequence is TGTGCCAGCAGTGAAAGGGTAGGAGGGAGCCGAGAGCAGTTCTTC.